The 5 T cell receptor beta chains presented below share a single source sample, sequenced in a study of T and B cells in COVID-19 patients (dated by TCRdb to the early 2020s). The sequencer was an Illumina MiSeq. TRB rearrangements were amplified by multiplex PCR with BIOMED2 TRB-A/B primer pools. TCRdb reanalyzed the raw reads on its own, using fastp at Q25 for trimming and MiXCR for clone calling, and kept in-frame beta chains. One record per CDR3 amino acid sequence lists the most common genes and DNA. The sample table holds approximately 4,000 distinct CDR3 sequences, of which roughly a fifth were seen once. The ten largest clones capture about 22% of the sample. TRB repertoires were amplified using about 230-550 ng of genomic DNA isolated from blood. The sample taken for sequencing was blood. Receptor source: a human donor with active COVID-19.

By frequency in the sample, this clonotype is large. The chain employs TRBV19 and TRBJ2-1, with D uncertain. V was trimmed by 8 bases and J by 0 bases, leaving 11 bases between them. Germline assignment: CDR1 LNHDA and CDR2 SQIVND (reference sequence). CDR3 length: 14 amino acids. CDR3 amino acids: CASRPASSYNEQFF. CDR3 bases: TGTGCCAGTCGGCCAGCCAGCTCCTACAATGAGCAGTTCTTC.

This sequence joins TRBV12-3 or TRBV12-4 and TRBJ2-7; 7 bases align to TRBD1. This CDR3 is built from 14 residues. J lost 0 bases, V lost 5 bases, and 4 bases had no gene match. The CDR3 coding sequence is TGTGCCAGCAGTCAGACAGGGCTCTCCTACGAGCAGTACTTC. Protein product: CASSQTGLSYEQYF.

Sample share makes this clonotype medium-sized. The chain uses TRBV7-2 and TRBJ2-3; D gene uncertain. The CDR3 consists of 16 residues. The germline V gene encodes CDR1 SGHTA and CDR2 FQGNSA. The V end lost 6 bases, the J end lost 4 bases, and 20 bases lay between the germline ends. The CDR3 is CASSSILPGVSDTQYF. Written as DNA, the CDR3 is TGTGCCAGCAGTTCCATCCTTCCAGGAGTTTCAGATACGCAGTATTTT.

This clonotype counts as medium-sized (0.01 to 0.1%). The CDR3 sequence is CASSLGARVDEQYF. The CDR3 DNA reads as TGTGCCAGCAGCTTGGGTGCTAGGGTCGACGAGCAGTACTTC. This rearrangement joins TRBV5-6 to TRBJ2-7; D unresolved. The CDR3 is 14 residues long. V gave up 0 bases and J gave up 5 bases, with 12 bases separating them. Germline values: CDR1 SGHDT, CDR2 YYEEEE.

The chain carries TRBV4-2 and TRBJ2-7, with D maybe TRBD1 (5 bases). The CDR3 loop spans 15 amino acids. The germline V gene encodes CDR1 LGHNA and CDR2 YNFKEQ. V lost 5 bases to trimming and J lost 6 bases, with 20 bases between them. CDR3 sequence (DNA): TGTGCCAGCAGCGCCTGGGGCACTCTGACGGGCGAGCAGTACTTC. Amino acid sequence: CASSAWGTLTGEQYF.